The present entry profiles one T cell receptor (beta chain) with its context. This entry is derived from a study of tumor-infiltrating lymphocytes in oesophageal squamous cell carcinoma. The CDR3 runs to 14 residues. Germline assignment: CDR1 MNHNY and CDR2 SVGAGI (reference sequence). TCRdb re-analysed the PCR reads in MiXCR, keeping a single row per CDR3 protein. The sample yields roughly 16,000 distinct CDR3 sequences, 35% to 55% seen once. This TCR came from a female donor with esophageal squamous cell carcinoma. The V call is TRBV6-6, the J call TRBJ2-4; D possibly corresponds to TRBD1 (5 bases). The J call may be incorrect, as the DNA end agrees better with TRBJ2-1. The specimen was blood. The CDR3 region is CASSLDSSYNEQFF. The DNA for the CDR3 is TGTGCCAGCAGCCTCGACAGCTCCTACAATGAGCAGTTCTTC.